These 29 T cell receptor beta chains originate from one sample sequenced in a study of a mutant IDH1 vaccine in newly diagnosed glioma. TCRdb keeps only in-frame clones here, not all; method: immunoSEQ multiplex PCR. The sample consists of 77,000 or so clones, around 85% of them appearing once. What these receptors recognize is not known. Indicated time point: week 23, last vaccination. It was 300 ug of mutant IDH1 20-mer peptide that made up each vaccine dose, given with topical imiquimod. Material: PBMCs, obtained from a glioma patient whose treatment included an IDH1 peptide vaccine. The receptors here all came from a woman between 50 and 59 years old with glioma.

This clone has just a few counts. An end of the junction differs from the germline gene, which may be a read error. V usage is TRBV7-9 and J usage is TRBJ1-3; D not certain. This CDR3 contains 13 residues. Germline-derived CDR1 and CDR2 are SEHNR and FQNEAQ (reference sequence). The CDR3 sequence is CASSLERSSPEDF. The CDR3 nucleotides are TGTGCCAGCAGCTTAGAGAGGAGTTCGCCCGAGGATTTT.

V and J are TRBV5-1 and TRBJ2-7; TRBD1 matches at 8 bases. Germline V gene data show CDR1 as SGHRS and CDR2 as YFSETQ. The CDR3 is 14 residues long. The V and J ends lost 4 bases and 5 bases, in that order; junction bases with no gene match: 8. The DNA for the CDR3 is TGCGCCAGCAGCGCCCAGGACAGGGTCGACGAGCAGTACTTC. As protein: CASSAQDRVDEQYF.

The chain carries TRBV6-1 and TRBJ1-2; the D is unclear. Germline lookup yields CDR1 MNHNS and CDR2 SASEGT. CDR3 length equals 13 residues. V was pared by 4 bases and J by 7 bases, with 13 bases between. CDR3 nucleotides: TGTGCCAGCAGTGTCGCCCCCCCGGGTGGCTACACCTTC. It encodes CASSVAPPGGYTF.

J is TRBJ1-6 and V is TRBV2; 7 bases are a match to TRBD1. The CDR3 runs 14 residues. Germline values: CDR1 SNHLY, CDR2 FYNNEI. V trimming: 7 bases; J trimming: 5 bases; junction bases outside the gene matches: 5. CDR3 region: CASTRDRNNSPLHF. The CDR3 DNA is TGTGCCAGCACGCGGGACAGAAATAATTCACCCCTCCACTTT.

The rearrangement joins TRBV6-6 to TRBJ2-7; unclear D gene. The ends were cut back, 8 bases at V and 3 bases at J, with 2 bases in the middle. CDR1 and CDR2 (germline): MNHNY, SVGAGI (reference sequence). CDR3 length equals 9 residues. CDR3 bases: TGTGCCAGCGGCTACGAGCAGTACTTC. Translated, it gives CASGYEQYF.

V gene TRBV11-2 combines with J gene TRBJ1-1; D gene uncertain. The germline V gene encodes CDR1 SGHAT and CDR2 FQNNGV. The CDR3 is 14 residues long. Deletions cut 5 bases from V and 1 base from J, with 11 bases between. DNA for the CDR3: TGTGCCAGCAGCAGGCGCGGGCAGAACACTGAAGCTTTCTTT. Protein sequence: CASSRRGQNTEAFF.

The chain is built from TRBV27 and TRBJ2-5; 8 bases match TRBD1. With 5 bases clipped from V and 5 bases from J, the junction kept 7 bases outside the gene matches. The CDR3 contains 14 residues. The germline gives CDR1 MNHEY, CDR2 SMNVEV (reference sequence). The CDR3 DNA sequence: TGTGCCAGCAGTAATCCAGGGGGCGTTGAGACCCAGTACTTC. Amino acids: CASSNPGGVETQYF.

This sequence joins TRBV10-3 and TRBJ2-4, with a tentative D call TRBD2 (6 bases). The CDR3 is 14 amino acids. The V end was cut by 3 bases, the J end by 7 bases, with 13 bases between. Germline V gene sequence: CDR1 ENHRY, CDR2 SYGVKD. The DNA for the CDR3 is TGTGCCATCAGTGATACAATGGCGGGGAACATTCAGTACTTC. It yields the protein CAISDTMAGNIQYF.

The V gene is TRBV6-5, the J gene TRBJ2-7, with 8 bases that match TRBD1. The CDR3 sequence is 15 residues long. Looked up from germline, CDR1 is MNHEY and CDR2 is SVGAGI. Unmatched junction bases numbered 3, after V lost 2 bases and J lost 0 bases. The CDR3 sequence: CASSYGTGYSYEQYF. In nucleotides, the CDR3 is TGTGCCAGCAGTTACGGGACAGGCTACTCCTACGAGCAGTACTTC.

This rearrangement joins TRBV7-9 to TRBJ2-7, with 11 bases that match TRBD1. Trimming took 6 bases from V and 4 from J; bases not matched to a gene: 17. From germline, CDR1 is SEHNR and CDR2 FQNEAQ (reference sequence). The CDR3 length is 18 residues. CDR3 residues: CASSSRDRGSGGQYEQYF. CDR3 nucleotides: TGTGCCAGCAGTTCCCGGGACAGGGGGTCAGGGGGGCAGTACGAGCAGTACTTC. The full variable domain, rest sourced from reference TRBV7-9 and TRBJ2-7, is DTGVSQNPRHKITKRGQNVTFRCDPISEHNRLYWYRQTLGQGPEFLTYFQNEAQLEKSRLLSDRFSAERPKGSFSTLEIQRTEQGDSAMYLCASSSRDRGSGGQYEQYFGPGTRLTVT.

This clone was detected a few times. This chain uses TRBV5-1 with TRBJ2-3, with D possibly being TRBD2 (7 bases). V gave up 2 bases and J gave up 5 bases, with 15 bases separating them. The length of the CDR3 is 15 residues. Germline V gene sequence: CDR1 SGHRS, CDR2 YFSETQ. CDR3 in DNA: TGCGCCAGCAGCTTCCGTGGGGGGGCAGGAGATACGCAGTATTTT. It is translated as CASSFRGGAGDTQYF.

J is TRBJ2-5 and V is TRBV7-9; 10 positions match TRBD2. The CDR3 totals 16 residues. Germline V gene sequence: CDR1 SEHNR, CDR2 FQNEAQ (reference sequence). V dropped 5 bases and J dropped 1; count of bases not matched to a gene: 7. CDR3 amino acids: CASSGLSGRFQETQYF. Written as DNA, the CDR3 is TGTGCCAGCAGCGGACTTAGCGGGAGGTTCCAAGAGACCCAGTACTTC.

This clone was seen a handful of times. V is TRBV27 and J is TRBJ1-5; tentative D call: TRBD1 (5 bases). Deletions cut 5 bases from V and 6 bases from J, with 8 bases between. Per the germline V gene, CDR1 is MNHEY and CDR2 is SMNVEV (reference sequence). CDR3 size: 12 residues. The chain's CDR3 is CASSPQGQPQHF. CDR3 DNA sequence: TGTGCCAGCAGTCCCCAGGGTCAGCCCCAGCATTTT.

This chain connects TRBV28 to TRBJ2-5; 11 bases align to TRBD2. Per germline, CDR1 MDHEN and CDR2 SYDVKM. Trimming cost V 3 bases and J 1 base; bases outside gene matches: 4. The CDR3 sequence is 16 residues long. CDR3 region: CASSLGLAVLQETQYF. In nucleotides, the CDR3 is TGTGCCAGCAGTTTGGGACTAGCGGTCCTCCAAGAGACCCAGTACTTC.

This clone was seen more than once but under ten times. V and J are TRBV18 and TRBJ1-6; 7 bases match TRBD1. V shed 1 base and J 3 bases; nucleotides not matched to a gene: 3. There are 16 residues in the CDR3. Germline lookup yields CDR1 KGHSH and CDR2 LQKENI. CDR3 amino acids: CASSPQGAIYNSPLHF. CDR3 sequence (DNA): TGTGCCAGCTCACCACAGGGGGCCATCTATAATTCACCCCTCCACTTT.

The J gene is TRBJ1-4, the V gene TRBV6-5; D remains unclear. The CDR3 extends over 13 amino acids. Germline V gene data show CDR1 as MNHEY and CDR2 as SVGAGI. Between the trimmed V and J ends, which lost 1 base and 7 bases, there was a span of 7 bases. In DNA, the CDR3 is TGTGCCAGCAGTTACTTGGGAGCTGAAAAACTGTTTTTT. This sequence encodes CASSYLGAEKLFF.

This clone has just one count. The J gene is TRBJ2-5, the V gene TRBV4-2; no reliable D call. The CDR3 spans 15 residues. Germline V gene sequence: CDR1 LGHNA, CDR2 YNFKEQ. Trimming left V 0 bases short and J 1 base short, with 9 bases between. This CDR3 reads CASSQERQAQETQYF. Here the CDR3 DNA reads TGTGCCAGCAGCCAAGAAAGGCAGGCCCAAGAGACCCAGTACTTC.

The chain uses TRBV11-2 and TRBJ1-1, with 8 bases that match TRBD1. CDR3 length equals 15 residues. CDR1 and CDR2 from the germline V gene are SGHAT and FQNNGV. J was trimmed by 0 bases and V by 2 bases; bases with no gene match: 2. Here the CDR3 DNA reads TGTGCCAGCAGCTTACGGACAGGGATGAACACTGAAGCTTTCTTT. Its translation is CASSLRTGMNTEAFF.

The gene calls are TRBV7-9 and TRBJ2-1; no clear D. Germline values: CDR1 SEHNR, CDR2 FQNEAQ (reference sequence). The CDR3 length is 15 residues. V was cut by 2 bases and J by 2 bases, with 10 bases left in between. CDR3 sequence: CASSLTGWTYNEQFF. In DNA, the CDR3 is TGTGCCAGCAGCTTAACTGGTTGGACCTACAATGAGCAGTTCTTC.

This chain uses TRBV28 with TRBJ2-5; 7 nucleotides line up with TRBD2. The CDR3 has 15 amino acids. Germline lookup yields CDR1 MDHEN and CDR2 SYDVKM. V dropped 3 bases and J dropped 5; count of bases not matched to a gene: 9. CDR3 amino acids: CASSLWEGEGETQYF. In nucleotides, the CDR3 is TGTGCCAGCAGTTTGTGGGAGGGCGAGGGTGAGACCCAGTACTTC.

The chain couples TRBV5-5 to TRBJ1-1; D is unresolved. The V end was cut by 4 bases, the J end by 4 bases, with 20 bases between. CDR1 is SGHKS, CDR2 YYEKEE, per germline (reference sequence). The CDR3 consists of 16 residues. CDR3 sequence (DNA): TGTGCCAGCAGCCCCGCCCAGCGACTTGGGCTCACTGAAGCTTTCTTT. It codes for CASSPAQRLGLTEAFF.

The rearrangement joins TRBV28 to TRBJ2-4; 7 bases fit TRBD2. Germline trimming cut 6 bases from V and 7 bases from J; bases unmatched to any gene: 9. The CDR3 spans 14 residues. Germline CDR1 is MDHEN and CDR2 is SYDVKM. The DNA for the CDR3 is TGTGCCAGCAGCCCGGGCCCCGGGAGGAACATTCAGTACTTC. Protein: CASSPGPGRNIQYF.

CDR3 amino acids: CASSEVSAGGPSYEQYF. DNA of the CDR3: TGTGCCAGCAGTGAAGTCTCCGCGGGAGGACCCTCCTACGAGCAGTACTTC. This sequence joins TRBV6-1 and TRBJ2-7; 8 bases line up with TRBD2. Germline values: CDR1 MNHNS, CDR2 SASEGT. This CDR3 has 17 amino acids. J gave up 0 bases and V 1 base, and 8 bases lay outside the gene matches.

This clone was detected only a few times. This rearrangement joins TRBV28 to TRBJ1-5, with 7 bases that match TRBD1. This CDR3 contains 16 residues. J lost 3 bases, V lost 2 bases, and 7 bases had no gene match. CDR1 and CDR2 (germline): MDHEN, SYDVKM. CDR3 sequence reads: CASSLIGQAINQPQHF. CDR3 coding DNA: TGTGCCAGCAGTTTAATTGGACAGGCGATCAATCAGCCCCAGCATTTT.

The rearrangement joins TRBV9 to TRBJ1-1; tentatively, D is TRBD1 (5 bases). With 4 bases removed from V and 1 base from J, the gap between germline ends came to 17 bases. This CDR3 is 16 amino acids long. Germline CDR1 reads SGDLS; CDR2 reads YYNGEE. CDR3 coding DNA: TGTGCCAGCAGCACCCAGACCAGGGTCGCGAACACTGAAGCTTTCTTT. Its translation is CASSTQTRVANTEAFF.

This chain uses TRBV7-8 with TRBJ1-3; D ambiguous. V was clipped by 1 base and J by 3 bases, with 10 bases between them. Germline CDR1 SGHVS, CDR2 FQNEAQ. This CDR3 is built from 15 residues. Here the CDR3 DNA reads TGTGCCAGCAGCTTAGACGGCTACTTTGGAAACACCATATATTTT. This codes for CASSLDGYFGNTIYF.

The chain uses TRBV5-5 and TRBJ1-5, with 9 bases identical to TRBD1. The CDR3 is made up of 16 amino acids. Trimming at V came to 0 bases and at J to 2 bases, leaving 3 bases not matched to a gene. CDR1 SGHKS and CDR2 YYEKEE come from the germline V gene (reference sequence). The CDR3 nucleotides read TGTGCCAGCAGCTTGGACAGGGACAGGGGCAATCAGCCCCAGCATTTT. It encodes CASSLDRDRGNQPQHF.

V gene TRBV7-9 combines with J gene TRBJ2-5; D unclear. The germline V gene has CDR1 SEHNR and CDR2 FQNEAQ (reference sequence). V lost 1 base to trimming and J lost 7 bases, with 4 bases between them. The CDR3 is 11 residues long. The CDR3 DNA reads TGTGCCAGCAGCTTAGGTGGGACCCAGTACTTC. This gives the protein CASSLGGTQYF.

This clone was seen only once. This chain uses TRBV28 with TRBJ1-1, with 7 positions matching TRBD1. This CDR3 region has 15 residues. With 5 bases clipped from V and 1 base from J, the junction kept 7 bases outside the gene matches. Germline-derived CDR1 and CDR2 are MDHEN and SYDVKM. In DNA form, the CDR3 reads TGTGCCAGCAGTCTCCCTACAGGGGCGAACACTGAAGCTTTCTTT. This codes for CASSLPTGANTEAFF.